This entry is about one T cell receptor beta chain. The record originates from a study of blood T cell repertoires in COVID-19. Turning to the study itself: PBMCs, B-cell-depleted T cells, or T cells were the source of the cDNA or gDNA that made up the material.

Seattle researchers signed up patients amid active infection and tracked them longitudinally. This CDR3 is 15 amino acids long. Trimming stripped 0 bases from V and 6 bases from J, with 15 bases between. Germline CDR1 reads ENHRY; CDR2 reads SYGVKD. In the original processing: Nucleated cell number was recorded as an estimate derived from reference gene primer amplification. Data came from immunoSEQ multiplex PCR; TCRdb stores just in-frame clones and leaves some out. V, J and clone size reflect that table, while D and trimming were determined from the DNA. The repertoire holds a few hundred thousand clones, with approximately 92% as singletons.

The V call is TRBV10-3, the J call TRBJ2-7; D call uncertain. The TCR sequence derives from a person under 35 with COVID-19, enrolled during active disease. Sequenced material: peripheral blood. The CDR3, as DNA: TGTGCCATCAGTGAGTCTGGAGCCGCCTCCAGCGAGCAGTACTTC. Protein: CAISESGAASSEQYF.